This entry is about one TCR beta chain. No antigen is known for it. Base qualities are not at hand, and no much larger clone is one base apart. The data were obtained in a study of T cells after yellow fever vaccination (dated by TCRdb to the late 2010s). About the investigation overall: The SMART-Seq v4 Ultra Low Input RNA kit was used to prepare libraries from fractions with low cell numbers. To track T-cell clones before and after primary and booster YFV17D yellow fever vaccination, bulk TCR alpha and beta repertoires were sequenced longitudinally. Two healthy male donors made up the cohort, one aged 18 to 30 years and the other aged 30 to 40 years. Blood was collected at multiple timepoints before and after primary and secondary immunization, and bulk PBMC replicates and cell subsets were isolated.

The sample's treatment or condition, from its label and the paper: live attenuated yellow fever vaccine strain. At each blood-draw timepoint, two biological replicates of bulk PBMCs were obtained. A standard Ficoll-Paque protocol was used to isolate PBMCs from peripheral blood. TriZol was used to extract RNA from bulk PBMCs, CD4 and CD8 fractions, and dextramer-positive and dextramer-negative fractions. The CDR3 starts with the cysteine, ends with the phenylalanine, and has 12 residues. Kept here is only the CDR3 DNA, which spans 36 bases and is read in frame from base 1. In the germline V gene, CDR1 corresponds to SGHDT and CDR2 to YYEEEE. V is cut by 2 bases and J by 9 bases, and the space between the germline ends is 12 bases. Study-wide conclusions, independent of this receptor: Because only a couple of donors were included in the study, the extent to which the findings can be generalized is limited. Computational filtering was required because FACS-sorted repertoires could contain abundant contaminating clonotypes from the bulk population. Most clones expanded after primary vaccination (96% of CD4 and roughly 88% of CD8) were re-detected after the booster, suggesting that broad memory maintenance occurred. A small share of clonotypes was detected in both CD4 and CD8 compartments, with the overlap likely arising from convergent recombination. The secondary T-cell response was found to be weaker but faster than the primary response, with a peak reached on day 5 rather than on day 15.

TCR cDNA was synthesized by 5'RACE template switching, through which a universal primer site and unique molecular identifiers were introduced. Priming for cDNA synthesis came from both the TCR alpha and TCR beta constant segments. Library amplification used two PCR steps, and the second PCR step added sample barcodes and sequencing adapters. Sequencing of libraries was done on Illumina HiSeq 2500 (2x100 bp) or NovaSeq (2x150 bp). The study's own analysis went as follows. MIGEC was used to demultiplex reads and collapse the reads into UMI consensus sequences, and MiXCR was used for V(D)J alignment. Vaccine-responding clonotypes were identified with edgeR using replicate PBMC samples, with FDR below 0.01 and a log2 fold change above 5 up to day 15 being required. Each bulk clonotype received a CD4 or CD8 identity based on whether the sequenced CD4 or CD8 repertoire contained that clonotype at higher abundance. TCRdb trimmed the raw reads at Q25, called clones with MiXCR and kept productive beta chains. CDR3 protein sequences are deduplicated, and each keeps its most common genes and DNA. For this entry, the V and J calls and clone size follow TCRdb and not the study's own pipeline. Recorded for this sample are hundreds of thousands of distinct CDR3 sequences; about 13% of them occurred a single time. The ten largest make up about 14% of the sample.

The chain employs TRBV5-6 and TRBJ2-7, and perhaps TRBD2 as D gene, on 5 matching bases. Source: PBMCs, taken on the day of the yellow fever booster vaccination. This receptor was identified in a man aged 25 to 40 who received the YFV17D yellow fever vaccine. The nucleotide sequence reads TGTGCCAGCAGCTTAACCGGAGAGGGGCAGTACTTC. Its translation reads: CASSLTGEGQYF.